This TCR beta chain was profiled in a study of PD-L1 blockade in urothelial cancer. Study in general: Investigators checked blood 3 weeks (second dose) and 6 weeks after treatment start.

As for time point: peripheral blood 6 weeks after treatment start. Diagnoses among patients were locally advanced or metastatic urothelial carcinoma. Repertoires were generated with immunoSEQ multiplex PCR, while TCRdb's copy carries only in-frame clones and drops some. This repertoire shows about 51,000 clones, approximately 90% found once; its top ten account for roughly 2.5%. The TCR was taken from a man between 60 and 75 years old with urothelial cancer. This specimen consisted of PBMCs, obtained around atezolizumab (anti-PD-L1) treatment.

CDR3 region: CASSSGGGQGAQGYTF. DNA of the CDR3: TGTGCCAGCAGCTCTGGGGGGGGACAGGGGGCGCAAGGCTACACCTTC. The chain links TRBV5-4 to TRBJ1-2; TRBD1 matches 12 bases. J was trimmed by 8 bases and V by 3 bases; bases with no gene match: 11. The CDR3 is made up of 16 amino acids. From germline, CDR1 is SGHNT and CDR2 YYREEE (reference sequence).